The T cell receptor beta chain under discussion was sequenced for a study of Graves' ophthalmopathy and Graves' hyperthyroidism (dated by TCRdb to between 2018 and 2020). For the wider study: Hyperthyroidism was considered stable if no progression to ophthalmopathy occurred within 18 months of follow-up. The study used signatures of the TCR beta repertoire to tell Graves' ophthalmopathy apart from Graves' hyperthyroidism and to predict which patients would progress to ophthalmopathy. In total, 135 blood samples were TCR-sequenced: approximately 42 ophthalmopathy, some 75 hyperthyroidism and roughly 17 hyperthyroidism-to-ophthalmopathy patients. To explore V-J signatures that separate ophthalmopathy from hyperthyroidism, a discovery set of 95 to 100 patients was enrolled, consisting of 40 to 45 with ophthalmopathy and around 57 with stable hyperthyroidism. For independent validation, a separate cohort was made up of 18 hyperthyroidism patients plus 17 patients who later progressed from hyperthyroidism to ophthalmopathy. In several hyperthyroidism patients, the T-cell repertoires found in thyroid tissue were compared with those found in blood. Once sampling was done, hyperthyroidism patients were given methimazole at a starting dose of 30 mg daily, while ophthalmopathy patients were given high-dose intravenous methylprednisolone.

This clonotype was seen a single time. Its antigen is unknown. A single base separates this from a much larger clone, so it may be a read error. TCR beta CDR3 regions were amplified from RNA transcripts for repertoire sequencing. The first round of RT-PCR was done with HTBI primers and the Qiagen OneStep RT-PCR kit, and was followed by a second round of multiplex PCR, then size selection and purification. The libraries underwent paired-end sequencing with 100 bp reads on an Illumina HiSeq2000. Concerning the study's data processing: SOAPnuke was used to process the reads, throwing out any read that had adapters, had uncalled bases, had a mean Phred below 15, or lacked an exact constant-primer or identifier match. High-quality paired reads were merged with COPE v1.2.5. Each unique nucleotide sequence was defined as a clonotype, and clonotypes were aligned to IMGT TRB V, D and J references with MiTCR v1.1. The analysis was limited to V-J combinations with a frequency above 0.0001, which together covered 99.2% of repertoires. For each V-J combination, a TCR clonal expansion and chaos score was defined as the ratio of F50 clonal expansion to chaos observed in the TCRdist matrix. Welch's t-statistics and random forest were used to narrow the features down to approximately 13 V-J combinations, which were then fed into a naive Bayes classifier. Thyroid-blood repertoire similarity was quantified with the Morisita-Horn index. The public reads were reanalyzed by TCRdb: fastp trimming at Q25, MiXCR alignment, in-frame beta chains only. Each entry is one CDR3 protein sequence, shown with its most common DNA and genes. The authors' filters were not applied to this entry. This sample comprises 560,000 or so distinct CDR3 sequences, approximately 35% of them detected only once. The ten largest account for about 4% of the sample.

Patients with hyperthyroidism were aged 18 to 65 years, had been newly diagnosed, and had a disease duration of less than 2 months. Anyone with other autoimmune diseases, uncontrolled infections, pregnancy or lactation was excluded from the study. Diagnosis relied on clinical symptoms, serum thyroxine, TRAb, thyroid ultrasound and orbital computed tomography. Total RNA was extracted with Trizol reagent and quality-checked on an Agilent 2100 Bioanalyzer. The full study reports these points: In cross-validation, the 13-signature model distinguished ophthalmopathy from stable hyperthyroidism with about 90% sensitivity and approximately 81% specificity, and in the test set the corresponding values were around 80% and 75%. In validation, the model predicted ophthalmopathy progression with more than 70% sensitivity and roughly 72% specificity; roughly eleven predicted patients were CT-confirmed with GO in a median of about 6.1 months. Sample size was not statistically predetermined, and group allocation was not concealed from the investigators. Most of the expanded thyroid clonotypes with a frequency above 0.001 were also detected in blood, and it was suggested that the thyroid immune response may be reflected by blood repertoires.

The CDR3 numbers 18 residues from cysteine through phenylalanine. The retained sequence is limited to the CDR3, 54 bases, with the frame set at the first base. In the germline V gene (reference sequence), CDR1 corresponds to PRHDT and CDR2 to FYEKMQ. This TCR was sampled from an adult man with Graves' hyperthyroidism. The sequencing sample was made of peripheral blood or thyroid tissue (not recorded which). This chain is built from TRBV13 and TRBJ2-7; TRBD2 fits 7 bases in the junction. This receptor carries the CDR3 CSSSLATSRASGFYEQYF. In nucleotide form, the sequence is TGTTCCAGCAGCTTAGCGACTTCGAGGGCTAGCGGATTCTACGAGCAGTACTTC.